A single sample is the source of the 12 T cell receptor beta chains below, sequenced in a study of CXCR3-negative and CXCR3-positive naive CD8 T cells. Study observations and caveats: More hydrophobic TRB CDR3s were found in CXCR3-positive naive cells than in CXCR3-negative naive cells.

Through 5' RACE with UMI labels, the TRB cDNA libraries were prepared. TCRdb reprocessed the 5' RACE reads, keeping one entry per CDR3 protein, no DNA. Found here are 150,000 to 170,000 distinct CDR3 sequences; the top ten clones hold 0.45% to 0.6%. These TCRs' antigens remain unknown. Sequenced sample: naive CXCR3+ CD8+ T cells from blood. Subset of the sample: CD45RO-CCR7+CD27+CD95- naive CD8+ T cells expressing CXCR3 (TNR3+). The receptors stem from a human donor in good health. Some clones in this sample may be carry-over from other donors' samples.

The genes are TRBV28 and TRBJ2-7; TCRdb reports TRBD2, a call that lacks DNA to check it against. The CDR3 consists of 14 residues. Germline V gene lookup returns CDR1 MDHEN and CDR2 SYDVKM. CDR3 amino acids: CASRGRQGPYEQYF.

This sequence joins TRBV29-1 and TRBJ1-2. CDR3 length: 14 residues. The germline V gene has CDR1 SQVTM and CDR2 ANQGSEA. CDR3 residues: CSVERVDQNYGYTF.

The chain joins TRBV28 to TRBJ2-7. Germline assignment: CDR1 MDHEN and CDR2 SYDVKM. This CDR3 has 15 amino acids. CDR3 sequence: CASSLMTIQLYEQYF.

The genes are TRBV29-1 and TRBJ2-7; as DNA is missing, the TRBD1 call by TCRdb cannot be tested. Germline lookup yields CDR1 SQVTM and CDR2 ANQGSEA. The CDR3 spans 12 residues. The CDR3 sequence is CSVTGSVSEQYF.

The chain employs TRBV5-4 and TRBJ2-1. This CDR3 region has 13 residues. CDR1 is SGHNT, CDR2 YYREEE, per germline (reference sequence). Here the CDR3 reads CASSLSAYNEQFF.

This chain connects TRBV14 to TRBJ2-3; the TCRdb D gene call, TRBD1, has no DNA to confirm it. The CDR3 spans 15 residues. Germline values: CDR1 SGHDN, CDR2 FVKESK. The CDR3 sequence is CASSHPGQGTDTQYF.

V is TRBV7-3 and J is TRBJ2-3; lacking DNA, the TRBD2 call made by TCRdb goes unchecked. Germline values: CDR1 SGHTA, CDR2 FQGTGA. The CDR3 has 16 amino acids. The CDR3 protein is CASSLISGGATDTQYF.

This rearrangement joins TRBV2 to TRBJ1-1; TCRdb's D call of TRBD1 is untestable without DNA. This CDR3 is 13 amino acids long. Germline loops: CDR1 SNHLY, CDR2 FYNNEI. The CDR3 sequence: CASGQGVNTEAFF.

The gene calls are TRBV7-2 and TRBJ2-4. The CDR3 spans 15 residues. The germline V gene has CDR1 SGHTA and CDR2 FQGNSA. The CDR3 loop is CASSLGPASGNIQYF.

The chain links TRBV3-1 to TRBJ2-1; TCRdb selects TRBD1, and the lack of DNA leaves this call unchecked. This CDR3 spans 15 amino acids. CDR1 is LGHDT and CDR2 is YNNKEL in the germline V gene (reference sequence). This CDR3 reads CASSPDPSGYNEQFF.

The rearrangement joins TRBV19 to TRBJ2-1. The CDR3 length is 11 residues. The germline V gene encodes CDR1 LNHDA and CDR2 SQIVND (reference sequence). CDR3 amino acids: CASRRFDEQFF.

This chain connects TRBV21-1 to TRBJ2-5; TCRdb names TRBD2, which stays unverified in the absence of DNA. TRBV21-1 is an annotated pseudogene. The CDR3 is 14 amino acids. CDR3 sequence reads: CASSKVGTSGTQYF.